The entry below describes one T cell receptor (beta chain). This clonotype was observed at least ten times. The antigen it recognizes is unknown. No base quality values were provided; no much bigger clone lies one nucleotide off. Sequenced on an Illumina NovaSeq 6000. Using 5'RACE with constant-segment primers, TCRalpha and TCRbeta cDNA libraries were constructed, with sample barcodes and unique molecular identifiers added in the process. Trizol reagent was used to extract RNA from every sample. The libraries were amplified in two PCR steps, and the second step added a second sample barcode and Illumina TruSeq adapters. Libraries were sequenced on an Illumina NovaSeq with 2 x 150 bp paired-end reads. In the source study's methods: The reads were demultiplexed and collapsed into UMI-guided consensus sequences using migec v1.2.7. Using mixcr v2.1.11, UMI consensuses were aligned to TRA and TRB V and J templates and then assembled into clonotypes. A clonotype was counted as expanded or contracted only when both edgeR and NoisET called the clonotype significant, with the noise models trained on biological replicates. For edgeR calls, the cutoffs were a false discovery rate-adjusted p below 0.01 and a log2 fold-change threshold of 1. As an exploratory analysis of dynamics, max-normalized trajectories of the 1000 most abundant clonotypes were examined with PCA combined with hierarchical clustering. Each responding clone was given a CD4 or CD8 phenotype based on the CD4+ and CD8+ repertoires, which had been sequenced separately. Clones were called with MiXCR by TCRdb after fastp trimmed the public reads at Q25, and only in-frame beta chains were retained. Duplicate CDR3 protein sequences are folded into a single record with the most common DNA and genes. TCRdb assigned the V and J calls; the authors' analysis was not used. A total of about 29,000 distinct CDR3 sequences appear in this sample, 15% to 20% of them only once. Clones ranked in the top ten supply approximately 1.5% of the sample.

This sample is part of a study of T-cell memory formation after mild COVID-19 (dated by TCRdb to the early 2020s). As for the study more broadly: Most TCR sequence clusters were specific to one of the two donors. In a couple of donors, T-cell clones that expanded and contracted after mild COVID-19 were tracked by sequencing TCRalpha and TCRbeta repertoires over time. Two young, previously healthy adult volunteers, one female and one male, were included in the cohort.

Spanning cysteine to phenylalanine, the CDR3 consists of 12 amino acids. The CDR3 DNA has 36 bases and is translated from base 1. Trimming at the junction amounts to 11 bases on V and 7 bases on J, and the germline ends lie 18 bases apart. The germline V gene provides CDR1 ENHRY and CDR2 SYGVKD. Overall results and qualifications from the work: Contracting CD4+ clones turned up mainly in the CM and EM memory subsets, whereas EMRA was where CD8+ clones were enriched. Clones contracting from day 15 to 85 had balanced CD4/CD8 phenotypes, while a second wave expanding from day 15 to 37 was biased towards CD4+. Only two mild cases were covered by the study, and larger cohorts that include severe cases with pre-infection samples were considered necessary. The detection of some responding clones in pre-infection memory suggests that pre-existing cross-reactive memory T cells joined the SARS-CoV-2 response. The second-wave clones that peaked on day 37 were not confirmed to be SARS-CoV-2 specific.

Ficoll-Paque density gradient centrifugation was used to isolate PBMCs. This sequence was found in an adult who had mild COVID-19 (a few samples of this study predate the infection). The sample titles of this study are shuffled in the database, so cell type and time point are left out. The chain couples TRBV10-3 to TRBJ2-7, with TRBD1 as a weak D call on 6 bases. Sequencing was done on a sample of PBMCs or a T cell subset sorted from them (not recorded which). The sequenced DNA is TGTGCCGCCAAGACAGGACCGGGGGAGCAGTACTTC. This translates into CAAKTGPGEQYF.